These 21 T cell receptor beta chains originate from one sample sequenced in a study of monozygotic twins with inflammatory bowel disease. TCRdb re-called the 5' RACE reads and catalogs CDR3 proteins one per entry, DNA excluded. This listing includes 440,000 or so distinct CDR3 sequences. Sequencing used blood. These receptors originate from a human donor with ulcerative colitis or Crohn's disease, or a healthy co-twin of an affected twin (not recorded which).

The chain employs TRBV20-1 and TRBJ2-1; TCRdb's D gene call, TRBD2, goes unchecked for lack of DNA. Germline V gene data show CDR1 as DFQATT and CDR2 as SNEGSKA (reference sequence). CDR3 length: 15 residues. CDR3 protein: CSAIKLAVAYNEQFF.

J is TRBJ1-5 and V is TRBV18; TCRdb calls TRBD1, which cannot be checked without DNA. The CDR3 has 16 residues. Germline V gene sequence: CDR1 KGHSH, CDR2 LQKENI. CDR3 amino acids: CASSQGPKGSNQPQHF.

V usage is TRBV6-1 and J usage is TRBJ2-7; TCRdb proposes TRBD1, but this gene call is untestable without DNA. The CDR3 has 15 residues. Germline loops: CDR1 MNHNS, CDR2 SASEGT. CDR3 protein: CASRDLGTRAYEQYF.

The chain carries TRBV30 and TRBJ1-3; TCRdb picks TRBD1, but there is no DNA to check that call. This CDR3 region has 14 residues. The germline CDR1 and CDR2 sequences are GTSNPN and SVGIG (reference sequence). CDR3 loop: CAWSEGTAGNTIYF.

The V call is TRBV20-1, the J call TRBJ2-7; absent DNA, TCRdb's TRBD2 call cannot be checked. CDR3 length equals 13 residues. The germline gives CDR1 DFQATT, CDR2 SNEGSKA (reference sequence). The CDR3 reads CSAWAREGREQYF.

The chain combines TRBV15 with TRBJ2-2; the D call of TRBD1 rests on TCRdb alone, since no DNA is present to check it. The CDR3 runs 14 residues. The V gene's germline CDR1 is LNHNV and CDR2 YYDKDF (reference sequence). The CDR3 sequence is CATRDRRNTGELFF.

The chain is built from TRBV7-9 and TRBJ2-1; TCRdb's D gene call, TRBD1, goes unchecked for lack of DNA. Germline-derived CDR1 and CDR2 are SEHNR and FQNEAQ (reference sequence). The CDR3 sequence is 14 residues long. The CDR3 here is CASSSGTDSNEQFF.

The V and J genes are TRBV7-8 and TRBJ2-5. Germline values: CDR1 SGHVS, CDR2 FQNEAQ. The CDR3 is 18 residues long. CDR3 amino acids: CASSFVSRSAATQETQYF.

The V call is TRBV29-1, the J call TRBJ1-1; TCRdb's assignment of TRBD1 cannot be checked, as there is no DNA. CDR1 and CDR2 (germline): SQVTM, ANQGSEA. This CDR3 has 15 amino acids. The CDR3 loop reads CSVVGTGGYRTEAFF. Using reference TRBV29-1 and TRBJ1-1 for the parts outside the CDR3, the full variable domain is SAVISQKPSRDICQRGTSLTIQCQVDSQVTMMFWYRQQPGQSLTLIATANQGSEATYESGFVIDKFPISRPNLTFSTLTVSNMSPEDSSIYLCSVVGTGGYRTEAFFGQGTRLTVV.

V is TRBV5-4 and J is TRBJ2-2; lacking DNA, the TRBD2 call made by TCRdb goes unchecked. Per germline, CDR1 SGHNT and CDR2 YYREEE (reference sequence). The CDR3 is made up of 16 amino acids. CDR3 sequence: CASSLAGTSKGGELFF.

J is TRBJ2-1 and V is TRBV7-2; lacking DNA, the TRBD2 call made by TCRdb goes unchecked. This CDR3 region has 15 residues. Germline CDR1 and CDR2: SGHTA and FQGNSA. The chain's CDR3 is CASSSRTSGSIREFF. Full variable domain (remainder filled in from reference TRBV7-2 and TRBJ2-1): GAGVSQSPSNKVTEKGKDVELRCDPISGHTALYWYRQSLGQGLEFLIYFQGNSAPDKSGLPSDRFSAERTGGSVSTLTIQRTQQEDSAVYLCASSSRTSGSIREFFGPGTRLTVL.

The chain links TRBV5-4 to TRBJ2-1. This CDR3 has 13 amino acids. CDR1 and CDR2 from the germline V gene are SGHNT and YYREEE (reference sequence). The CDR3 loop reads CASSLDYGYEQFF.

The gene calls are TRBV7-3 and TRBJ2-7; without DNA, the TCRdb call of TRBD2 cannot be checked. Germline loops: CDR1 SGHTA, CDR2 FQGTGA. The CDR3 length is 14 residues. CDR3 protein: CASSLGREGYEQYF.

The CDR3 spells CSARGDSPSNQPQHF. The chain recombines TRBV20-1 with TRBJ1-5. The CDR3 is 15 residues long. Germline assignment: CDR1 DFQATT and CDR2 SNEGSKA (reference sequence).

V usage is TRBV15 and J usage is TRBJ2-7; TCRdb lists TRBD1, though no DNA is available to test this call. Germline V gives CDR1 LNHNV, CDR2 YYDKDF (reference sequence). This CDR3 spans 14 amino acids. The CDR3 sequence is CATSPGAGVYEQYF.

Here the CDR3 reads CASSSGQNQETQYF. V usage is TRBV5-4 and J usage is TRBJ2-5; TCRdb's D call, TRBD1, is unchecked because there is no DNA. The V gene's germline CDR1 is SGHNT and CDR2 YYREEE (reference sequence). The length of the CDR3 is 14 residues. The whole variable domain, filled in from reference TRBV5-4 and TRBJ2-5, reads ETGVTQSPTHLIKTRGQQVTLRCSSQSGHNTVSWYQQALGQGPQFIFQYYREEENGRGNFPPRFSGLQFPNYSSELNVNALELDDSALYLCASSSGQNQETQYFGPGTRLLVL.

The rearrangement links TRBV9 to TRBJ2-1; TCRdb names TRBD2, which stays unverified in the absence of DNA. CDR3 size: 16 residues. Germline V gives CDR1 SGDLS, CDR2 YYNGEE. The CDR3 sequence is CASSIFSGGARNEQFF.

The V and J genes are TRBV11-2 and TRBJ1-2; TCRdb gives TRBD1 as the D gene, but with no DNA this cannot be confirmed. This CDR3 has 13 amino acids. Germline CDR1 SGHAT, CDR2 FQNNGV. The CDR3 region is CASSPHRVGGYTF.

The CDR3 region is CSVEALQGEKLFF. The chain recombines TRBV29-1 with TRBJ1-4. Germline V lookup: CDR1 SQVTM, CDR2 ANQGSEA. This CDR3 has 13 residues.

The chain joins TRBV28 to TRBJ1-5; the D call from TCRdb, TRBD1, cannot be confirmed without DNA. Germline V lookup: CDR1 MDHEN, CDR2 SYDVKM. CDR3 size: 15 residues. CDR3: CASSLGSSRGQPQHF. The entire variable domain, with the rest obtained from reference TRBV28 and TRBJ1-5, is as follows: DVKVTQSSRYLVKRTGEKVFLECVQDMDHENMFWYRQDPGLGLRLIYFSYDVKMKEKGDIPEGYSVSREKKERFSLILESASTNQTSMYLCASSLGSSRGQPQHFGDGTRLSIL.

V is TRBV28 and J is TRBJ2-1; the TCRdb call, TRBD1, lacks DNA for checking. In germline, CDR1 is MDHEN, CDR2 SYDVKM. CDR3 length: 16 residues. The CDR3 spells CASRISGGVPDNEQFF. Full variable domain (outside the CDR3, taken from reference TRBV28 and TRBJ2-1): DVKVTQSSRYLVKRTGEKVFLECVQDMDHENMFWYRQDPGLGLRLIYFSYDVKMKEKGDIPEGYSVSREKKERFSLILESASTNQTSMYLCASRISGGVPDNEQFFGPGTRLTVL.